This is a list of T cell receptor beta chains from one sample in a study of T-cell memory formation after mild COVID-19. TCRdb itself ran the 5' RACE reads through MiXCR, one entry per CDR3 protein. The table has 100,000 or so distinct CDR3 sequences, over 8.5% seen once. Source material: PBMCs or a T cell subset sorted from them (not recorded which). The receptors derive from a man in his late teens or twenties who had mild COVID-19 (a few samples of this study predate the infection). Cell type and time point are not known. Both conserved end residues are part of each CDR3. Fields, in order: clone size, J gene, D gene, V gene, CDR3 DNA, CDR3 protein. The D gene is left open where the match is weak. Some rows mark clone size as missing; the rest say once, few, many or name a class of expanded clone.

few TRBJ2-5 . TRBV11-2 TGTGCCAGCAGCTTAGTGGGCGGGCCGGGGTCCCAGTACTTC CASSLVGGPGSQYF
. TRBJ1-5 . TRBV7-8 TGTGCCAGCAGCTTAGGAGTCAGTTATAGCAATCAGCCCCAGCATTTT CASSLGVSYSNQPQHF
few TRBJ1-6 . TRBV27 TGTGCCAGCAGTTTATCGGCAGGAACCAATTCACCCCTCCACTTT CASSLSAGTNSPLHF
few TRBJ2-7 . TRBV27 TGTGCCAGCAGTTTATCCCAGTACTACGAGCAGTACTTC CASSLSQYYEQYF
few TRBJ1-6 . TRBV10-3 TGTGCCATCAGGAACGCCGGGGACCGGAATTCACCCCTCCACTTT CAIRNAGDRNSPLHF
. TRBJ2-5 . TRBV9 TGTGCCAGCAGCGAAACTAGTTTCCAAGAGACCCAGTACTTC CASSETSFQETQYF
. TRBJ1-4 . TRBV7-2 TGTGCCAGCAGCGAATGGGCTAATGAAAAACTGTTTTTT CASSEWANEKLFF
many TRBJ2-1 TRBD1 TRBV3-1 TGTGCCAGCAGCGCGACAGGGGACAGATACAATGAGCAGTTCTTC CASSATGDRYNEQFF
. TRBJ2-7 TRBD1 TRBV5-5 TGTGCCAGCAGCTTGGCCCCCACAGGGGGCTACTACGAGCAGTACTTC CASSLAPTGGYYEQYF
many TRBJ2-2 TRBD1 TRBV4-3 TGCGCCAGCAGCCGTGGACAGGGGACCGGGGAGCTGTTTTTT CASSRGQGTGELFF
many TRBJ2-2 . TRBV7-8 TGTGCCAGCAGCTTAGGAACAGGGACCGGGGAGCTGTTTTTT CASSLGTGTGELFF
few TRBJ2-5 . TRBV6-2/TRBV6-3 TGTGCCAGCAGTTACTGGGGGGGCCTCGGGGAGACCCAGTACTTC CASSYWGGLGETQYF
few TRBJ2-3 . TRBV5-1 TGCGCCAGCAGCTTGGAGGATATTACAGATACGCAGTATTTT CASSLEDITDTQYF
many TRBJ1-1 . TRBV12-3/TRBV12-4 TGTGCCAGCAGTTTAGACAGGGCGAGCACTGAAGCTTTCTTT CASSLDRASTEAFF
few TRBJ2-1 . TRBV12-3/TRBV12-4 TGTGCCAGCAGTTTAGGCGGGGCCCAGAATGAGCAGTTCTTC CASSLGGAQNEQFF
many TRBJ1-5 . TRBV6-5 TGTGCCAGCAGAGTGGACAAGACGAGCAATCAGCCCCAGCATTTT CASRVDKTSNQPQHF
. TRBJ2-1 . TRBV5-4 TGTGCCAGCAGCAAGATAAGGGCGGAGCAGTTCTTC CASSKIRAEQFF
few TRBJ2-5 . TRBV6-5 TGTGCCAGCAATCCCGGAACGGAAGAGACCCAGTACTTC CASNPGTEETQYF
few TRBJ2-2 TRBD1 TRBV24-1 TGTGCCACCAGTGAAAGGACAGGCTGGGAGACCGGGGAGCTGTTTTTT CATSERTGWETGELFF
few TRBJ2-1 TRBD2 TRBV11-3 TGTGCCAGCAGTCCAAGGACTAGCAGGAACAATGAGCAGTTCTTC CASSPRTSRNNEQFF
few TRBJ2-1 TRBD2 TRBV3-1 TGTGCCAGCAGCCCGCGGGGGACCTCCTACAATGAGCAGTTCTTC CASSPRGTSYNEQFF
. TRBJ2-1 TRBD1 TRBV7-9 TGTGCCAGCAGCAGTGCCCGGGACAGGCTATACAATGAGCAGTTCTTC CASSSARDRLYNEQFF
. TRBJ2-7 . TRBV4-1 TGCGCCAGCAGCCACGATCGGACAGCCTACGAGCAGTACTTC CASSHDRTAYEQYF
few TRBJ2-3 . TRBV6-2/TRBV6-3 TGTGCCAGCAGTTACGGCCCCAAGGCGCAGTATTTT CASSYGPKAQYF
medium-sized TRBJ2-1 . TRBV12-3/TRBV12-4 TGTGCCAGCAGCCCGCCCTACAATGAGCAGTTCTTC CASSPPYNEQFF
. TRBJ2-2 . TRBV20-1 TGCAGTGCTAGGGTACAGCGAAACACCGGGGAGCTGTTTTTT CSARVQRNTGELFF
many TRBJ1-1 . TRBV7-8 TGTGCCAGCTCGCGGCAACGGGAGACTGAAGCTTTCTTT CASSRQRETEAFF
few TRBJ2-1 . TRBV18 TGTGCCAGCTCACCACCGGTCGGCAGCTCCTACAATGAGCAGTTCTTC CASSPPVGSSYNEQFF
. TRBJ1-5 TRBD1 TRBV5-5 TGTGCCAGCAGAGAGGCGGACAGGGAATATCAGCCCCAGCATTTT CASREADREYQPQHF
few TRBJ1-5 . TRBV7-8 TGTGCCAGCAGCTCCGACCGCGGGGTGAGACAGCCCCAGCATTTT CASSSDRGVRQPQHF
many TRBJ2-5 . TRBV7-2 TGTGCCAGCAGCTATCCTACATCGTTTCCGCAAGAGACCCAGTACTTC CASSYPTSFPQETQYF
. TRBJ1-5 . TRBV6-1 TGTGCCAGCAGCCCCGGCGGAGGGGCCGCGGGCAATCAGCCCCAGCATTTT CASSPGGGAAGNQPQHF
few TRBJ1-2 . TRBV15 TGTGCCACCAGCCCCCGGGACCGGGCTAACTATGGCTACACCTTC CATSPRDRANYGYTF
few TRBJ2-1 TRBD1 TRBV4-3 TGCGCCAGCAGCCAAGACAGGGGGCCGAACGATGAGCAGTTCTTC CASSQDRGPNDEQFF
. TRBJ1-1 . TRBV29-1 TGCAGCGTTGAAGATCCGGCGAACACTGAAGCTTTCTTT CSVEDPANTEAFF
few TRBJ2-5 . TRBV12-3/TRBV12-4 TGTGCCAGCAGTTTTTCGGGCCAGCCGGAGACCCAGTACTTC CASSFSGQPETQYF
few TRBJ2-3 . TRBV6-5 TGTGCCAGCAGAGCCGGGACACTAAGCACAGATACGCAGTATTTT CASRAGTLSTDTQYF
. TRBJ1-1 TRBD1 TRBV2 TGTGCCACCAAGTACGACCGGGACAGGGGTAACACTGAAGCTTTCTTT CATKYDRDRGNTEAFF
. TRBJ1-3 . TRBV28 TGTGCCAGCAGTTTCCCGGGCTCTGGAAACACCATATATTTT CASSFPGSGNTIYF
. TRBJ2-1 TRBD1 TRBV12-3/TRBV12-4 TGTGCCAGCAGGACAGGGATGAATCCGTTCTTC CASRTGMNPFF
. TRBJ2-3 TRBD1 TRBV5-1 TGCGCCAGCAGCGACTTACAGGGGGCGGAAGATACGCAGTATTTT CASSDLQGAEDTQYF
. TRBJ1-1 . TRBV11-2 TGTGCCAGCAGCTTAGATGGTGAAGGGTATGGGGTGATCGACACTGAAGCTTTCTTT CASSLDGEGYGVIDTEAFF
. TRBJ2-1 TRBD2 TRBV9 TGTGCCAGCAGCGTAGCTCAGCGGGGGGAAGGTGAGCAGTTCTTC CASSVAQRGEGEQFF
few TRBJ2-7 . TRBV6-2/TRBV6-3 TGTGCCAGCACTCCGAGACAGGAGGCCTACGAGCAGTACTTC CASTPRQEAYEQYF
many TRBJ2-1 TRBD2 TRBV7-9 TGTGCCACAGGGACTAGCGGGACCTACAATGAGCAGTTCTTC CATGTSGTYNEQFF
few TRBJ2-2 TRBD2 TRBV4-2 TGTGCCAGCAGCCAAGATACGATAGCGGGGAGAATGAACACCGGGGAGCTGTTTTTT CASSQDTIAGRMNTGELFF
few TRBJ2-3 . TRBV7-6 TGTGCCAGCAGCTTAGACCCGACGGGCGATACGCAGTATTTT CASSLDPTGDTQYF